Below are 28 T cell receptor beta chains sequenced from a single sample in a study of blood T cells in healthy people across ages. A sample-barcoded 5' primer and a J-beta primer mix were used in a second PCR of roughly 6 to 12 cycles. A single record per CDR3 protein comes from TCRdb applying MiXCR to the 5' RACE reads. The profile shows about 1.6 million distinct CDR3 sequences, almost 35% of them singletons. The sequenced sample consisted of blood. These receptors were collected from a woman under 40 in good health.

The chain couples TRBV12-3 or TRBV12-4 to TRBJ2-1; TRBD2 agrees at 12 bases. The length of the CDR3 is 14 residues. V was clipped by 6 bases and J by 8 bases; unmatched bases: 5. The CDR3 reads CASSGLAGSYEQFF. CDR3 sequence (DNA): TGTGCCAGCAGCGGACTAGCGGGAAGCTATGAGCAGTTCTTC.

The chain couples TRBV5-1 to TRBJ2-1; TRBD2 matches at 10 bases. The CDR3 is 14 residues long. Germline V gene sequence: CDR1 SGHRS, CDR2 YFSETQ. Germline trimming cut 3 bases from V and 9 bases from J; bases unmatched to any gene: 6. As DNA, the CDR3 is TGCGCCAGCAGCTGGGGGACTAGCGCAATTGAGCAGTTCTTC. Translated: CASSWGTSAIEQFF.

This clonotype turned up a few times. CDR3 region: CASSFGRGRVTYNEQFF. DNA of the CDR3: TGTGCCAGCAGCTTTGGAAGGGGGAGGGTAACCTACAATGAGCAGTTCTTC. The V call is TRBV7-4, the J call TRBJ2-1, with D perhaps TRBD2 (7 bases). The germline gives CDR1 SGHVT, CDR2 SQSDAQ. V was shortened by 3 bases and J by 2 bases, with 17 bases between the two germline ends. The CDR3 extends over 17 amino acids.

The chain couples TRBV20-1 to TRBJ2-2, with 13 bases lining up with TRBD2. This CDR3 region has 14 residues. Germline CDR1 and CDR2: DFQATT and SNEGSKA (reference sequence). The J segment lost 8 bases and the V segment lost 3 bases, leaving 3 bases of the junction unmatched. In nucleotides, the CDR3 is TGCAGTGCTAGGGGACTAGCGGGGTCGGGGGAGCTGTTTTTT. Translating it yields CSARGLAGSGELFF.

In regard to this clonotype: A much larger clone differs from this one at a single base, so this may be a read error. The V and J genes are TRBV27 and TRBJ2-1, with D uncertain. The CDR3 extends over 15 amino acids. In germline, CDR1 is MNHEY, CDR2 SMNVEV (reference sequence). The germline V and J ends were trimmed by 6 bases and 7 bases, with 19 bases remaining between them. The CDR3 sequence is CASSRSSLGLNEQFF. CDR3 DNA: TGTGCCAGCAGCCGGTCTAGTTTAGGGCTTAATGAGCAGTTCTTC.

The V and J genes are TRBV19 and TRBJ2-3; 12 nucleotides match TRBD2. The CDR3 is 15 residues long. The J segment lost 2 bases and the V segment lost 10 bases, leaving 7 bases of the junction unmatched. Germline-derived CDR1 and CDR2 are LNHDA and SQIVND (reference sequence). CDR3 coding DNA: TGTGCCACCTCCGGACTAGCGGGATTCACAGATACGCAGTATTTT. It translates to CATSGLAGFTDTQYF.

This clonotype was counted only a few times. The chain carries TRBV6-1 and TRBJ1-5, with no clear D. The germline V and J ends were trimmed by 7 bases and 4 bases, with 8 bases remaining between them. Germline CDR1 is MNHNS and CDR2 is SASEGT. This CDR3 comprises 12 residues. This CDR3 reads CASNTKNQPQHF. For the CDR3, the DNA is TGTGCCAGCAATACCAAAAATCAGCCCCAGCATTTT.

The table lists this clonotype with a few counts. The J gene is TRBJ1-1, the V gene TRBV20-1, with unresolved D. This CDR3 has 15 residues. Deletions cut 5 bases from V and 5 bases from J, with 21 bases between. CDR1 is DFQATT, CDR2 SNEGSKA, per germline (reference sequence). The CDR3 reads CSAEAIPQGWTEAFF. CDR3 nucleotides: TGCAGTGCTGAGGCCATCCCCCAAGGATGGACTGAAGCTTTCTTT.

The chain is built from TRBV28 and TRBJ2-1, with a weak D call TRBD1 (6 bases). The CDR3 extends over 15 amino acids. The V gene's germline CDR1 is MDHEN and CDR2 SYDVKM. The V end lost 2 bases, the J end lost 5 bases, and 13 bases lay between the germline ends. CDR3 protein: CASSLLVQGDNEQFF. CDR3 sequence (DNA): TGTGCCAGCAGTTTACTTGTACAGGGTGACAATGAGCAGTTCTTC.

Remarks on this clonotype: A much larger clone sits a single nucleotide away, making a read error possible. The J gene is TRBJ2-1, the V gene TRBV5-1, with 11 bases identical to TRBD2. Germline V gives CDR1 SGHRS, CDR2 YFSETQ. With 6 bases clipped from V and 8 bases from J, the junction kept 10 bases outside the gene matches. This CDR3 spans 15 amino acids. The CDR3 DNA reads TGCGCCAGCAAACGACTAGCGGGGCAATACGATGAGCAGTTCTTC. Its protein is CASKRLAGQYDEQFF.

The table lists this clonotype with a few counts. The chain has TRBV20-1 and TRBJ1-1; 12 bases are shared with TRBD1. Germline V gene sequence: CDR1 DFQATT, CDR2 SNEGSKA (reference sequence). The CDR3 spans 15 residues. CDR3 nucleotides: TGCAGCCCGGGACAGGGGGCGTGGGGGAACACTGAAGCTTTCTTT. Its protein is CSPGQGAWGNTEAFF.

J is TRBJ1-1 and V is TRBV7-6; TRBD1 is a possible D gene (5 bases). Per the germline V gene, CDR1 is SGHVS and CDR2 is FNYEAQ. V was cut by 4 bases and J by 1 base, with 16 bases left in between. The CDR3 has 16 amino acids. The CDR3, as DNA: TGTGCCAGCAGCTCGACTAGAACAGGTGGGAACACTGAAGCTTTCTTT. Translating gives CASSSTRTGGNTEAFF.

This clonotype was found many times. The chain uses TRBV7-6 and TRBJ2-3, with D perhaps matching TRBD1 (6 bases). Germline V gene lookup returns CDR1 SGHVS and CDR2 FNYEAQ. This CDR3 is 13 amino acids long. The V and J ends lost 4 bases and 2 bases respectively, with 7 bases between them. The DNA of the CDR3 is TGTGCCAGCAGCTGGACAGACACAGATACGCAGTATTTT. Translated, it gives CASSWTDTDTQYF. The whole variable domain, remainder taken from reference TRBV7-6 and TRBJ2-3, is GAGVSQSPRYKVTKRGQDVALRCDPISGHVSLYWYRQALGQGPEFLTYFNYEAQQDKSGLPNDRFSAERPEGSISTLTIQRTEQRDSAMYRCASSWTDTDTQYFGPGTRLTVL.

J is TRBJ2-3 and V is TRBV7-9; D is possibly TRBD2 (6 bases). The CDR3 contains 15 residues. CDR1 SEHNR and CDR2 FQNEAQ come from the germline V gene (reference sequence). The V gene lost 5 bases and the J gene lost 0 bases, with 12 bases spanning the gap. The CDR3: CASSRGTESTDTQYF. CDR3 nucleotides: TGTGCCAGCAGCCGAGGGACTGAGAGCACAGATACGCAGTATTTT.

This clonotype was recorded many times. V gene TRBV7-9 combines with J gene TRBJ2-1, with D possibly TRBD1 on 6 matching bases. V was pared by 4 bases and J by 9 bases, with 16 bases between. The V gene's germline CDR1 is SEHNR and CDR2 FQNEAQ (reference sequence). The CDR3 runs 14 residues. CDR3 DNA: TGTGCCAGCAGCTATGGACAGTTGAGGGCTGAGCAGTTCTTC. Translating it yields CASSYGQLRAEQFF.

This clonotype was seen only a few times. The chain combines TRBV4-1 with TRBJ1-2; tentatively, D is TRBD1 (6 bases). Per germline, CDR1 MGHRA and CDR2 YSYEKL. V was trimmed by 3 bases and J by 1 base, leaving 15 bases between them. CDR3 length: 16 amino acids. The CDR3 loop reads CASSQPRRGRNYGYTF. CDR3 DNA sequence: TGCGCCAGCAGCCAGCCGCGCAGGGGCCGTAACTATGGCTACACCTTC.

This clonotype was counted a few times. The genes are TRBV20-1 and TRBJ1-1; D gene uncertain. The length of the CDR3 is 14 residues. Germline V gene sequence: CDR1 DFQATT, CDR2 SNEGSKA (reference sequence). V was cut by 6 bases and J by 1 base, with 15 bases left in between. The CDR3 protein is CSAAMFGKNTEAFF. CDR3 bases: TGCAGTGCCGCTATGTTCGGTAAGAACACTGAAGCTTTCTTT.

This clonotype was seen once. The genes are TRBV21-1 and TRBJ2-4; whether TRBD1, the table's D call, matches the DNA was not checked. The end of the DNA aligns better with TRBJ2-7, so the J call may be wrong. TRBV21-1 represents a pseudogene. The CDR3 is 14 amino acids. The CDR3 nucleotides are TGTGCCAGCTGGGGTAGGACAGGGGTAACCGAGCAGTACTTC. It translates to CASWGRTGVTEQYF.

J is TRBJ1-5 and V is TRBV7-2; D might be TRBD1 (6 bases). Germline V gives CDR1 SGHTA, CDR2 FQGNSA. This CDR3 is built from 14 residues. V shed 1 base and J shed 6 bases, with 10 bases lying between them. The CDR3 region is CASSLGGAAQPQHF. The CDR3 DNA follows: TGTGCCAGCAGCTTAGGGGGGGCGGCTCAGCCCCAGCATTTT.

As DNA, the CDR3 is TGTGCCAGCAGCTGGGCCGAGGAAGAGACCCAGTACTTC. Translated, it gives CASSWAEEETQYF. This rearrangement joins TRBV7-9 to TRBJ2-5, with no clear D. Trimming took off 4 bases at V and 3 bases at J, with 9 bases between the two ends. The CDR3 totals 13 residues. Per germline, CDR1 SEHNR and CDR2 FQNEAQ (reference sequence).

The V and J genes are TRBV6-2 or TRBV6-3 and TRBJ2-7, with D possibly TRBD2 on 5 matching bases. Germline lookup yields CDR1 MNHEY and CDR2 SVGEGT. There are 15 residues in the CDR3. With 4 bases removed from V and 3 bases from J, the gap between germline ends came to 16 bases. In DNA form, the CDR3 reads TGTGCCAGCAGTTGGAGAGCGGCCATAGGCTACGAGCAGTACTTC. Amino acid sequence: CASSWRAAIGYEQYF.

There are many counts of this clonotype. The chain links TRBV28 to TRBJ2-7; D unresolved. The CDR3 runs to 13 residues. Looked up from germline, CDR1 is MDHEN and CDR2 is SYDVKM. V was trimmed by 6 bases and J by 4 bases, leaving 13 bases between them. The CDR3 region is CASSLQASYEQYF. CDR3 in DNA: TGTGCCAGCAGCTTGCAGGCGAGTTACGAGCAGTACTTC.

This clonotype occurred a few times. The gene calls are TRBV12-3 or TRBV12-4 and TRBJ1-1; D gene uncertain. V lost 6 bases to trimming and J lost 1 base, with 12 bases between them. The CDR3 extends over 14 amino acids. Here the CDR3 reads CASRTDAANTEAFF. The CDR3 nucleotides are TGTGCCAGCAGAACCGACGCAGCGAACACTGAAGCTTTCTTT.

This clonotype showed up just a few times. The chain links TRBV15 to TRBJ2-3; D unresolved. Germline V gives CDR1 LNHNV, CDR2 YYDKDF (reference sequence). The length of the CDR3 is 18 residues. Trimming shortened V by 0 bases and J by 0 bases, and 16 bases separated the two germline ends. This chain's CDR3 is CATSRDLETQVSTDTQYF. Written as DNA, the CDR3 is TGTGCCACCAGCAGAGATCTGGAGACACAAGTTAGCACAGATACGCAGTATTTT.

The chain carries TRBV20-1 and TRBJ2-1; 12 bases are shared with TRBD2. Looked up from germline, CDR1 is DFQATT and CDR2 is SNEGSKA (reference sequence). The trim removed 8 bases at V and 4 bases at J, leaving 6 bases unmatched. This CDR3 contains 14 residues. In nucleotides, the CDR3 is TGCAGTTTCGGACTAGCGGGAAGGTACAATGAGCAGTTCTTC. Encoded protein: CSFGLAGRYNEQFF.

This clonotype was picked up a small number of times. V usage is TRBV20-1 and J usage is TRBJ2-7; D possibly matches TRBD1 or TRBD2 (6 bases each). CDR1 and CDR2 (germline): DFQATT, SNEGSKA (reference sequence). The CDR3 is 16 amino acids. V was clipped by 1 base and J by 5 bases, with 21 bases between them. The CDR3 sequence is CSARALRGGGTNEQYF. The CDR3 DNA reads TGCAGTGCTAGAGCCCTCCGCGGAGGGGGGACGAACGAGCAGTACTTC.

This clonotype showed up just once. The junction departs from the called germline gene at one end, perhaps through a read error. The chain recombines TRBV6-1 with TRBJ1-2, with 10 bases aligning to TRBD1. The CDR3 extends over 14 amino acids. The germline V gene encodes CDR1 MNHNS and CDR2 SASEGT. The CDR3 here is CASSPGQGIYDYTF. The DNA for the CDR3 is TGTGCCAGCAGTCCGGGACAGGGGATCTATGACTACACCTTC.

The chain employs TRBV15 and TRBJ1-1; 8 nucleotides match TRBD1. Losses at the gene ends were 0 bases for V and 1 base for J; bases not matched to a gene: 10. The CDR3 contains 18 residues. Germline loops: CDR1 LNHNV, CDR2 YYDKDF (reference sequence). Here the CDR3 reads CATSREGQAEGENTEAFF. In DNA form, the CDR3 reads TGTGCCACCAGCAGAGAGGGACAGGCGGAGGGTGAGAACACTGAAGCTTTCTTT.